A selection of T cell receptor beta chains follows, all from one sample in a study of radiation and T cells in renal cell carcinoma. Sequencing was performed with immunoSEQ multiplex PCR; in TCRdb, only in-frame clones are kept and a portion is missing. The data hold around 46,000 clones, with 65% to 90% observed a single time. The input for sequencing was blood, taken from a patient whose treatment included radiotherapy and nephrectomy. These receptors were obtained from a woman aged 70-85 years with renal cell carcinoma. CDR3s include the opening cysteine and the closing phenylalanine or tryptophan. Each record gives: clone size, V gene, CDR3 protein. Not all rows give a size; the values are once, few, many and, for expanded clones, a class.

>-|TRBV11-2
CASSFSQGYTGELFF
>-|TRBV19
CASSIGQGQETQYF
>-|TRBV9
CASSLSSGGPGNEQFF
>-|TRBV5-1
CASSLGGGQGASYEQYF
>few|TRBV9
CASSYGLLETQYF
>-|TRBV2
CASNRIPLGSPLHF
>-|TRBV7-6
CASSTLPYEQYF
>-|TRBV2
CASSPPFKNTDTQYF
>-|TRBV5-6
CASSSSGFYGYTF
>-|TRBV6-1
CASSGTATGELFF
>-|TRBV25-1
CASSEYPSTTGLETQYF
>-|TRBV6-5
CASTGPTTYEQYF
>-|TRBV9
CASSVEVGGTAMNTEAFF
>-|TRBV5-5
CASSLTSGRTDTQYF
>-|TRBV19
CASSTRDRGRILIKQPQHF
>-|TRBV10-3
CAISERGNTDNEQFF
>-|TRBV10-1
CASSRLAGALNEQFF
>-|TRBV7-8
CASSTRTGTVKTQYF
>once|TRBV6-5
CASSSGTGSYEQYF
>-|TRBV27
CASSFWGGSYEQYF
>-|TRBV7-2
CASSLVGTARGDGYTF
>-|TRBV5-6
CASSPGTSSVNEQFF
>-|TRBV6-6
CASGSPDYGYTF
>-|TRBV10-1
CATTGDQPQHF
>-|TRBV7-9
CASSIGRSATEAFF
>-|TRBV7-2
CASSLTSGGGGDTQYF
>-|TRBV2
CASKPSNYGYTF
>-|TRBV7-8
CASSSGLAARYEQYF
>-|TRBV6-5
CASSYTPGQGAHEQYF
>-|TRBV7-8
CASALGGETQYF
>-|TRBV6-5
CASSYSGVGEAFF
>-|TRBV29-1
CSSKGARGTEAFF
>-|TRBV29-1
CSASRGMGETQYF
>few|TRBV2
CASSAQGGAGTEAFF
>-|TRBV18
CASSPYGSNTGELFF
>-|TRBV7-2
CASSLDYRGTEAFF
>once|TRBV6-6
CASSQDREPQHF
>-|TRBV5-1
CASSLAPQGAQEKLFF
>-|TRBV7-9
CASSRTGSYEQYF
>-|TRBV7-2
CASSQDGTEAFF
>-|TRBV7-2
CASSLVSSRETQYF
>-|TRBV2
CASSESTSGGLTVVTYEQYF
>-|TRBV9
CASSVDSSSGNTIYF
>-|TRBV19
CASTEDNRGVVTEAFF
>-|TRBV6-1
CASREGGGADTQYF
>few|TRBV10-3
CAISDRASEQYF